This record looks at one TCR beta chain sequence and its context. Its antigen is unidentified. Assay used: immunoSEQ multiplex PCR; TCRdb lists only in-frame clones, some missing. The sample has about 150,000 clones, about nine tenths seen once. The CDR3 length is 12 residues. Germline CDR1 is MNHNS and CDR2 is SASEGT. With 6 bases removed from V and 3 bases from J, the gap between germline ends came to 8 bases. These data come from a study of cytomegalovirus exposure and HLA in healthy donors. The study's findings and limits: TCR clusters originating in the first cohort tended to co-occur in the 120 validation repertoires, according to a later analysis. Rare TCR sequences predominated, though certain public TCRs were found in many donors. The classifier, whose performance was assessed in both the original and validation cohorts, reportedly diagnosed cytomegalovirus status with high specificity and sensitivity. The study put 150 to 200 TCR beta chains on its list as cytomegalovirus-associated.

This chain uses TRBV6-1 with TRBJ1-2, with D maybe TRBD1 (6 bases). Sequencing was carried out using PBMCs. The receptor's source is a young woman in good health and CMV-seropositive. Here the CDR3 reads CASRRQDYGYTF. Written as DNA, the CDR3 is TGTGCCAGCAGAAGACAGGACTATGGCTACACCTTC.